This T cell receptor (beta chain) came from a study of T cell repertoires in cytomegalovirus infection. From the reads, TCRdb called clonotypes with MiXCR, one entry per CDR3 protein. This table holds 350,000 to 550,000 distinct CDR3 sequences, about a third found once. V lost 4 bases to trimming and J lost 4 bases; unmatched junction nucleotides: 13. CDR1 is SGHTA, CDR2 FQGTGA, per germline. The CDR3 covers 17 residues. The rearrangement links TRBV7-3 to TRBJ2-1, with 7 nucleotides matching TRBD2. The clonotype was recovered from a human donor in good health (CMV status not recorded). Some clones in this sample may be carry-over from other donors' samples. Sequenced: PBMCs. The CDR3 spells CASSSGPRGDTYNEQFF. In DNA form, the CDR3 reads TGTGCCAGCAGCTCAGGGCCCCGGGGGGATACTTACAATGAGCAGTTCTTC. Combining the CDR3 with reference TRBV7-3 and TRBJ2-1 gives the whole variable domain GAGVSQTPSNKVTEKGKYVELRCDPISGHTALYWYRQSLGQGPEFLIYFQGTGAADDSGLPNDRFFAVRPEGSVSTLKIQRTERGDSAVYLCASSSGPRGDTYNEQFFGPGTRLTVL.